This TCR beta chain was retrieved from a study of cytotoxic CD8 clonotypes in ibrutinib-treated CLL. Turning to the study itself: In all, roughly twelve patients were relapsed/refractory, roughly 15 were treatment-naive and 17 to 18 were IGHV unmutated. General observations from the study: Ibrutinib response saw clonality rise, and progression saw it return toward baseline.

To note about this clone: The antigen remains unidentified.

Deep sequencing aimed at 1 in 200,000 to 1 in 1 million T cells' resolution. Some clones are missing from TCRdb's copy, which holds only in-frame ones; the method was immunoSEQ multiplex PCR. The table shows nearly 300,000 clones, with about 72% occurring only once. The ends were cut back, 2 bases at V and 2 bases at J, with 12 bases in the middle. CDR1 KGHSH and CDR2 LQKENI come from the germline V gene. The CDR3 covers 15 residues. This clonotype originated in a human donor with chronic lymphocytic leukemia. The chain joins TRBV18 to TRBJ2-5; tentatively, D is TRBD2 (6 bases). This specimen consisted of PBMCs, obtained at disease progression, from a patient treated with ibrutinib. CDR3 nucleotide sequence: TGTGCCAGCTCACCAATGGGACTTCCACAAGAGACCCAGTACTTC. It is translated as CASSPMGLPQETQYF. The whole variable domain, filled in from reference TRBV18 and TRBJ2-5, reads NAGVMQNPRHLVRRRGQEARLRCSPMKGHSHVYWYRQLPEEGLKFMVYLQKENIIDESGMPKERFSAEFPKEGPSILRIQQVVRGDSAAYFCASSPMGLPQETQYFGPGTRLLVL.